This T cell receptor beta chain was captured in a study of tissue T cells after allogeneic stem cell transplantation. CDR1 and CDR2 (germline): KGHTA, FRNEEI. V was cut by 5 bases and J by 2 bases, with 8 bases left in between. The CDR3 runs 13 residues. In regard to this clone: Its antigen is still unknown. The gene names given are mouse names. From the germline J gene comes the end of the CDR3, since the read stops 1 residue before it.

Broader study findings: Within patients, tissue anatomy strongly shaped TCR repertoire composition. Limitations included a small, clinically heterogeneous cohort and limited sampling depth. Across patients, clones rarely overlapped, yet motif clusters were shared tissue-specifically.

Produced via immunoSEQ multiplex PCR; TCRdb's table is partial and in-frame only. Among roughly 5,000 clones listed, 45% to 50% were seen once. Sample time point: mouse harvest day 14 after allogeneic transplant. The graft held 10^6 splenic CD5+ T cells and 10^7 T-cell-depleted bone marrow cells. Mice had MHC-mismatched B6 into BALB/c GVHD, sampled day 7 or 14. The chain links TRBV24 to TRBJ2-4; D gene uncertain. Source material: gut tissue. The clonotype was recovered from a female BALB/c mouse given C57BL/6 T cells with graft-versus-host disease after an allogeneic hematopoietic cell transplant. CDR3 bases read: TGTGCCAGCAGTATCCTGGCTCAAAACACCTTGTAC. It is translated as CASSILAQNTLY. The CDR3, in full, reads CASSILAQNTLYF.